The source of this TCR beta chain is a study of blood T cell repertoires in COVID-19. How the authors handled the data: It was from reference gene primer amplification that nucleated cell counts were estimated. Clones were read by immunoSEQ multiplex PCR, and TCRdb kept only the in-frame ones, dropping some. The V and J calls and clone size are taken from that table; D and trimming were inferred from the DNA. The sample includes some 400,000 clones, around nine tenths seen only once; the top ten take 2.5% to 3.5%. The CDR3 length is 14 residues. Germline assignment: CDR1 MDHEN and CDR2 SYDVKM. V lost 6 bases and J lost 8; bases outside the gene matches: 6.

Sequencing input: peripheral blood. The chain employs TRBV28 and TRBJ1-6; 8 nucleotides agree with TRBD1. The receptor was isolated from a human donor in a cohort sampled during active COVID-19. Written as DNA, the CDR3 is TGTGCCAGCAGGGACAGGGCGGATTATTCACCCCTCCACTTT. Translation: CASRDRADYSPLHF.